A selection of T cell receptor beta chains follows, all from one sample in a study of beta chain features in type 1 diabetes. Libraries were prepared by immunoSEQ multiplex PCR; TCRdb keeps only in-frame clonotypes and omits some of them. The repertoire includes 310,000 or so clones, less than 10% of them detected once, and less than 0.45% sits in the top ten. The sample taken for sequencing was central memory CD4+ T cells from blood. The receptor source for this set is a woman younger than 35 in good health. CDR3s include the opening cysteine and the closing phenylalanine or tryptophan. The order of the fields is V gene, CDR3 protein.

V gene: TRBV19
CDR3 protein: CASSPDTKQFF

V gene: TRBV4-3
CDR3 protein: CASSPFRDGAVTDTQYF

V gene: TRBV2
CDR3 protein: CASSLDSKETQYF

V gene: TRBV28
CDR3 protein: CASSLGQGSYGYTF

V gene: TRBV10-3
CDR3 protein: CATMGTAASGGYTF

V gene: TRBV7-3
CDR3 protein: CASSLWRANVLTF

V gene: TRBV7-2
CDR3 protein: CASSGVINQPQHF

V gene: TRBV4-2
CDR3 protein: CASSETREQYF

V gene: TRBV10-3
CDR3 protein: CAMGTGLAGESAQYF

V gene: TRBV27
CDR3 protein: CASSFRDTHGYTF